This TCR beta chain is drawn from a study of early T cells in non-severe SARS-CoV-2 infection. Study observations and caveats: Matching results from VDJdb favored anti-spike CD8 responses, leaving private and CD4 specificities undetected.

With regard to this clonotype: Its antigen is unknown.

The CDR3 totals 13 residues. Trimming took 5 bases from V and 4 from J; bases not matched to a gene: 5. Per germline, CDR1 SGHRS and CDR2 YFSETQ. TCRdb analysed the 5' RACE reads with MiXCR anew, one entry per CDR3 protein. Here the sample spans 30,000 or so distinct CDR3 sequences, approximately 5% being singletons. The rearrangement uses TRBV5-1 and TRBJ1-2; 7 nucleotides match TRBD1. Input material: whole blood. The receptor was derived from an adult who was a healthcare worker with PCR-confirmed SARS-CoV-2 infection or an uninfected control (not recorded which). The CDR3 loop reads CASRSDRAYGYTF. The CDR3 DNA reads TGCGCCAGCAGATCCGACAGGGCCTATGGCTACACCTTC. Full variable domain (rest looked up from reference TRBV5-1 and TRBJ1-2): KAGVTQTPRYLIKTRGQQVTLSCSPISGHRSVSWYQQTPGQGLQFLFEYFSETQRNKGNFPGRFSGRQFSNSRSEMNVSTLELGDSALYLCASRSDRAYGYTFGSGTRLTVV.